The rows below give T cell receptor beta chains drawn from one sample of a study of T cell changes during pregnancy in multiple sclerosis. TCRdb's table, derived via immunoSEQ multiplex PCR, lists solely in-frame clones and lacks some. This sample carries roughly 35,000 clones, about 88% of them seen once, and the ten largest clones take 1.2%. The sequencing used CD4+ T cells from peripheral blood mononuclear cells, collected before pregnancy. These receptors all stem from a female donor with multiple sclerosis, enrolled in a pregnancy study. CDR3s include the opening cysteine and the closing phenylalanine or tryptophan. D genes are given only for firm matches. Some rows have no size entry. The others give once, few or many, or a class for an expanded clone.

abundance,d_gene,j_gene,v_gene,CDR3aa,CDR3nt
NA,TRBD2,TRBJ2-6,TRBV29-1,CSVEVRGAGANVLTF,TGCAGCGTTGAGGTGCGGGGGGCTGGGGCCAACGTCCTGACTTTC
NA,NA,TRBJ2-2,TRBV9,CASSVGLDGGELFF,TGTGCCAGCAGCGTAGGTCTAGATGGCGGGGAGCTGTTTTTT
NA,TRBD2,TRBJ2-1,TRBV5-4,CASSLGGGGSYNEQFF,TGTGCCAGCAGCTTGGGCGGGGGGGGCTCCTACAATGAGCAGTTCTTC
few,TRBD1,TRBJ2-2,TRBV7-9,CASSLQSGGQEELFF,TGTGCCAGCAGCTTACAGTCAGGGGGCCAGGAGGAGCTGTTTTTT
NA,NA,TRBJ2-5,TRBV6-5,CASRKGVVETQYF,TGTGCCAGCAGGAAGGGGGTGGTAGAGACCCAGTACTTC
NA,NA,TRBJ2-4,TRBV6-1,CASSEGWGSLRF,TGTGCCAGCAGTGAAGGCTGGGGCAGTCTGCGCTTC
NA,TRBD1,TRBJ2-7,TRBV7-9,CASKAGTGVHEQYF,TGTGCCAGTAAAGCCGGGACAGGGGTCCACGAGCAGTACTTC
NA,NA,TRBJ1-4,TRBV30,CAGSPPGEKLFF,TGTGCCGGCTCACCACCAGGCGAAAAACTGTTTTTT
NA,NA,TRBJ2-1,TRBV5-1,CASSPGGLGAYNEQFF,TGCGCCAGCAGCCCTGGTGGTTTAGGGGCATACAATGAGCAGTTCTTC
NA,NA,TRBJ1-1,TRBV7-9,CASTLDTVNTEAFF,TGTGCCAGCACCCTGGACACCGTGAACACTGAAGCTTTCTTT
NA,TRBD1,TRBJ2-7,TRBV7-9,CASSFTGTGLDLYEQYF,TGTGCCAGCAGCTTTACCGGGACAGGGTTAGACCTCTACGAGCAGTACTTC
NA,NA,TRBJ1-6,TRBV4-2,CASSQDLNSPLHF,TGTGCCAGCAGCCAAGACCTTAATTCACCCCTCCACTTT
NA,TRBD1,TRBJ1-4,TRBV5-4,CASSQQTGAVANEKLFF,TGTGCCAGCAGCCAGCAGACAGGGGCAGTAGCTAATGAAAAACTGTTTTTT
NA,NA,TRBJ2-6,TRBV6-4,CASSKDSSGANVLTF,TGTGCCAGCAGTAAAGACAGCTCTGGGGCCAACGTCCTGACTTTC
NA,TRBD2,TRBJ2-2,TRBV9,CASSGGRAYTGELFF,TGTGCCAGCAGCGGCGGGAGGGCCTACACCGGGGAGCTGTTTTTT
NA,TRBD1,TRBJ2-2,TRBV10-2,CASSGQGDGELFF,TGCGCCAGCAGTGGCCAGGGGGACGGGGAGCTGTTTTTT
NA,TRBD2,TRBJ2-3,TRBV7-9,CASSVAGGLTSTDTQYF,TGTGCCAGCAGCGTAGCGGGAGGGCTTACTAGCACAGATACGCAGTATTTT
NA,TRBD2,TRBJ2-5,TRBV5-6,CASSSGLAYETQYF,TGTGCCAGCAGTTCGGGACTAGCGTACGAGACCCAGTACTTC
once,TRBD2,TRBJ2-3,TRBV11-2,CASSRTSGSDTQYF,TGTGCCAGCAGCCGGACTAGCGGGAGTGATACGCAGTATTTT
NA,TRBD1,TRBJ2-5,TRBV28,CASRTGVKETQYF,TGTGCCAGCAGAACAGGGGTGAAAGAGACCCAGTACTTC
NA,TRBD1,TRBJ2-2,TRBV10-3,CAVSPDREVTGELFF,TGTGCCGTCTCCCCGGACAGGGAGGTCACCGGGGAGCTGTTTTTT
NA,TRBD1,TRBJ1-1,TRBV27,CASSLYLDRVTEAFF,TGTGCCAGCAGTTTATACCTCGACAGGGTGACTGAAGCTTTCTTT
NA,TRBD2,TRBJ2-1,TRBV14,CASSLKLAGGSRNEQFF,TGTGCCAGCAGCCTAAAACTAGCGGGAGGGTCAAGGAATGAGCAGTTCTTC
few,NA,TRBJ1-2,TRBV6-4,CASSDGMDSYGYTF,TGTGCCAGCAGTGACGGCATGGACAGCTATGGCTACACCTTC
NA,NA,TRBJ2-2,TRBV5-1,CASSLFTSITGELFF,TGCGCCAGCAGCCTGTTCACTAGCATCACCGGGGAGCTGTTTTTT
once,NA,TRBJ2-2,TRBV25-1,CASSLSPGVRSFTGELFF,TGTGCCAGCAGCCTTAGCCCGGGGGTTAGGTCTTTCACCGGGGAGCTGTTTTTT
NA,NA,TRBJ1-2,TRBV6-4,CASSAGDYGYTF,TGTGCCAGCAGTGCGGGGGACTATGGCTACACCTTC
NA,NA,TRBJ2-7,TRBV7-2,CASSSTGPHEQYF,TGTGCCAGCAGCTCCACAGGGCCCCACGAGCAGTACTTC
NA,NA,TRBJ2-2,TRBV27,CASSLSWASNTGELFF,TGTGCCAGCAGTCTATCTTGGGCGTCGAACACCGGGGAGCTGTTTTTT